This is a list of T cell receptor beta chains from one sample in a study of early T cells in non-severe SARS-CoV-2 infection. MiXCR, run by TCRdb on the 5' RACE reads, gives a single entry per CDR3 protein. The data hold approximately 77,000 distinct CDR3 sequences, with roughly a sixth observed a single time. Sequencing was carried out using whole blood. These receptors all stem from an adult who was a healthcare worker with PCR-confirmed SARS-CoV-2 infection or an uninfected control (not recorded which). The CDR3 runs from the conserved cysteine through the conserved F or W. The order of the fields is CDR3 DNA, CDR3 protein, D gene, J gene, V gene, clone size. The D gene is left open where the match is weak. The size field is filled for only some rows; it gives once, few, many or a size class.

TGTGCCAGCAGCCTTATCCCTAACTATGGCTACACCTTC	CASSLIPNYGYTF	NA	TRBJ1-2	TRBV12-3/TRBV12-4	many
TGTGCCAGCAGGACGGCTACGGGGGGCACTGAAGCTTTCTTT	CASRTATGGTEAFF	NA	TRBJ1-1	TRBV28	few
TGTGCCAGCAGCCCCGACAGGAAGGCACAGCCCCAGCATTTT	CASSPDRKAQPQHF	NA	TRBJ1-5	TRBV6-5	many
TGCAGCGTCTTCACGGGAGGAGATAATTCACCCCTCCACTTT	CSVFTGGDNSPLHF	NA	TRBJ1-6	TRBV29-1	NA
TGCGCCAGCAGTGAGACAACAGGACTCATGAACACTGAAGCTTTCTTT	CASSETTGLMNTEAFF	NA	TRBJ1-1	TRBV10-2	many
TGTGCCAGCAGCCCCCCAAACGGGGAGCTGTTTTTT	CASSPPNGELFF	NA	TRBJ2-2	TRBV7-3	NA
TGTGCCAGCAGTGGGGGACAGAATAATTCACCCCTCCACTTT	CASSGGQNNSPLHF	TRBD1	TRBJ1-6	TRBV12-3/TRBV12-4	few
TGTGCCAGCAGCCCGACAGGCTACGAGCAGTACTTC	CASSPTGYEQYF	NA	TRBJ2-7	TRBV5-4	few
TGTGCCAGCAGCCACGCAGGGGAAGGCAATGAGCAGTTCTTC	CASSHAGEGNEQFF	NA	TRBJ2-1	TRBV3-1	NA
TGTGCCTGGAGTGGGGGACAGGGATCAGATACGCAGTATTTT	CAWSGGQGSDTQYF	TRBD1	TRBJ2-3	TRBV30	few
TGCAGTGCTGGGGGGACGTTATACGAGCAGTACTTC	CSAGGTLYEQYF	NA	TRBJ2-7	TRBV20-1	NA
TGTGCCAGCAGTTATGGAGTAGCGAGCTACGAGCAGTACTTC	CASSYGVASYEQYF	NA	TRBJ2-7	TRBV6-6	NA
TGTGCCAGTAGCCTTTCTATGGAGGGGGCGAATGAGCAGTTCTTC	CASSLSMEGANEQFF	NA	TRBJ2-1	TRBV19	NA
TGTGCCAGCAGACAGGGAAGTAATGAAAAACTGTTTTTT	CASRQGSNEKLFF	NA	TRBJ1-4	TRBV28	few
TGCAGCGTTGGAGTTTCCGGGGAGCTGTTTTTT	CSVGVSGELFF	NA	TRBJ2-2	TRBV29-1	NA
TGCGCCAGCAGCTTGGGGGGGCGGAGACATGAGCAGTTCTTC	CASSLGGRRHEQFF	NA	TRBJ2-1	TRBV5-1	NA
TGCGCCAGCAGTGATTGGGGACAGGGGGCCGGTGAGACCCAGTACTTC	CASSDWGQGAGETQYF	TRBD1	TRBJ2-5	TRBV10-1	NA
TGTGCCAGCAGCTTCGCAGGGGTCAATCAGCCCCAGCATTTT	CASSFAGVNQPQHF	NA	TRBJ1-5	TRBV7-6	many
TGCAGTGCCCGGTGGGAGACAGATACGCAGTATTTT	CSARWETDTQYF	NA	TRBJ2-3	TRBV20-1	few
TGTGCCAGCAAAGACCTACCGTACCAAGAGACCCAGTACTTC	CASKDLPYQETQYF	NA	TRBJ2-5	TRBV19	few
TGTGCCAGCAGCCCAAGTGGGGGAACCTACGAGCAGTACTTC	CASSPSGGTYEQYF	NA	TRBJ2-7	TRBV9	few
TGCAGCGTTAAGCTGGGGGGGACTCAGCAGTTCTTC	CSVKLGGTQQFF	TRBD2	TRBJ2-1	TRBV29-1	NA
TGTGCCAGCAGCCTACAGGGGCCTGATACGCAGTATTTT	CASSLQGPDTQYF	TRBD1	TRBJ2-3	TRBV7-9	many
TGTGCCAGCAGCCAAAACTTCTACGAGCAGTACTTC	CASSQNFYEQYF	NA	TRBJ2-7	TRBV3-1	NA
TGTGCCTGGAGTGTGGGAGGGGCCCTCTCGAACACCGGGGAGCTGTTTTTT	CAWSVGGALSNTGELFF	TRBD2	TRBJ2-2	TRBV30	NA
TGTGCCAGCTCACCCGAACTATACAATGAGCAGTTCTTC	CASSPELYNEQFF	NA	TRBJ2-1	TRBV18	few
TGTGCCAGCAGCACACCGACAGGGGGTCGGGACACTGAAGCTTTCTTT	CASSTPTGGRDTEAFF	TRBD1	TRBJ1-1	TRBV7-9	few
TGTGCCACCAGCAGAGATCCCGGGTTTACTAGCGGGACCTCCTTTACGAATGAGCAGTTCTTC	CATSRDPGFTSGTSFTNEQFF	TRBD2	TRBJ2-1	TRBV15	few
TGTGCCAGCTCACCACGAAAAGGGACTGGGCACGAGCAGTACTTC	CASSPRKGTGHEQYF	NA	TRBJ2-7	TRBV18	few
TGTGCCAGCTCAGAGGAGCCCTCAGGCATTAATTCACCCCTCCACTTT	CASSEEPSGINSPLHF	NA	TRBJ1-6	TRBV18	many
TGTGCTAGTGGTTTGGGGCAGGGGTACACTGAAGCTTTCTTT	CASGLGQGYTEAFF	NA	TRBJ1-1	TRBV12-5	few
TGTGCCAGCAGTGAAGTTCGGGGTTCACCAGCGCAGTTCTTC	CASSEVRGSPAQFF	NA	TRBJ2-1	TRBV28	few
TGTGCCAGTAGTATCGACGGGCAGAGTGGTGAGACCCAGTACTTC	CASSIDGQSGETQYF	NA	TRBJ2-5	TRBV19	NA
TGTGCCAGCAGCTTCAGGGGGAGACGGTCCAATGAGCAGTTCTTC	CASSFRGRRSNEQFF	TRBD1	TRBJ2-1	TRBV5-6	many
TGTGCCAGCAGCCCCGACAGGGGGCGAAGAGATACGCAGTATTTT	CASSPDRGRRDTQYF	TRBD1	TRBJ2-3	TRBV7-3	NA
TGCAGTGCTAGACCCACAGCGAACACCGGGGAGCTGTTTTTT	CSARPTANTGELFF	NA	TRBJ2-2	TRBV20-1	NA
TGCGCCAGCAGTCCCCTAGGGGACCAAGAGACCCAGTACTTC	CASSPLGDQETQYF	NA	TRBJ2-5	TRBV5-1	many
TGCGCCAGCAAATTTTCGACAGGGGTCCACGAGCAGTACTTC	CASKFSTGVHEQYF	TRBD1	TRBJ2-7	TRBV4-3	few
TGCGCCAGCAGCTTGGAATTGAGGGATCTCTACTTC	CASSLELRDLYF	NA	TRBJ2-7	TRBV5-1	many
TGTGCCAGCAGACCGCCGGAGGGGAGAACCGGGGAGCTGTTTTTT	CASRPPEGRTGELFF	NA	TRBJ2-2	TRBV7-2	few
TGCAGCTCTAACCTCCGGGACCACAGGGGAGATACGCAGTATTTT	CSSNLRDHRGDTQYF	TRBD1	TRBJ2-3	TRBV29-1	few
TGTGCCAGCAGTGGAGCAAGGAGCAATCAGCCCCAGCATTTT	CASSGARSNQPQHF	NA	TRBJ1-5	TRBV6-1	NA
TGCAGTGCCCTGAGGACAGGATGGGAGACCCAGTACTTC	CSALRTGWETQYF	TRBD1	TRBJ2-5	TRBV20-1	NA
TGTGCCAGCAGCGAAACAGGGAGCTATGGCTACACCTTC	CASSETGSYGYTF	NA	TRBJ1-2	TRBV7-3	NA
TGTGCCAGCACCCTTACCCCGTTGAATGAGCAGTTCTTC	CASTLTPLNEQFF	NA	TRBJ2-1	TRBV7-8	NA
TGTGCCAGCTCGGGACTCCCGGGACAGCCTAATGAAAAACTGTTTTTT	CASSGLPGQPNEKLFF	TRBD1	TRBJ1-4	TRBV18	few
TGCGCCAGCAGTGAGTCGGGTAGGGTTGGAAACACCATATATTTT	CASSESGRVGNTIYF	NA	TRBJ1-3	TRBV10-2	NA
TGTGCCAGCAGGCCTACCGGGACAGCCTACGAGCAGTACTTC	CASRPTGTAYEQYF	TRBD1	TRBJ2-7	TRBV27	NA
TGTGCCAGCAGTGAATTGGGAACTAGCGAGGAGACCCAGTACTTC	CASSELGTSEETQYF	TRBD2	TRBJ2-5	TRBV25-1	NA